Presented here are 28 T cell receptor beta chains from one specimen sequenced in a study. TCRdb reprocessed the 5' RACE reads via MiXCR and lists one record per CDR3 protein. This table has roughly 52,000 distinct CDR3 sequences, about 15% appearing once. The sequencing sample was made of naive CD4+ T cells sorted from blood. As to subset: naive CD4+ T cells, CD4+CD45RA+CD25-. These receptor sequences come from a female donor with breast cancer.

The table lists this clonotype with many counts. The chain couples TRBV20-1 to TRBJ1-6, with D maybe TRBD1 (6 bases). The CDR3 runs 13 residues. Germline V CDR1 and CDR2: DFQATT, SNEGSKA (reference sequence). Trimming took off 3 bases at V and 7 bases at J, with 10 bases between the two ends. The CDR3 DNA reads as TGCAGTGCTAGGGACAGCATGAATTCACCCCTCCACTTT. Residues: CSARDSMNSPLHF.

Comments on this clonotype: A much larger clone lies one base from this, so it may be a read error. The gene calls are TRBV7-3 and TRBJ1-5; D perhaps matches TRBD1 (6 bases). V gave up 11 bases and J gave up 1 base, with 24 bases separating them. This CDR3 region has 17 residues. The germline V gene encodes CDR1 SGHTA and CDR2 FQGTGA. The chain's CDR3 is CAPLMGARLGSNQPQHF. CDR3 coding DNA: TGTGCCCCGCTTATGGGGGCAAGGCTGGGGAGCAATCAGCCCCAGCATTTT.

The V call is TRBV7-9, the J call TRBJ2-5; no firm D call. The CDR3 covers 12 residues. Trimming shortened V by 2 bases and J by 4 bases, and 5 bases separated the two germline ends. Germline V gene sequence: CDR1 SEHNR, CDR2 FQNEAQ (reference sequence). The CDR3 DNA reads as TGTGCCAGCAGCTTAATAAGAGAGACCCAGTACTTC. The encoded protein is CASSLIRETQYF.

The chain links TRBV18 to TRBJ2-6; the D is unclear. The V gene's germline CDR1 is KGHSH and CDR2 LQKENI. CDR3 length: 14 residues. The germline V and J ends were trimmed by 5 bases and 1 base, with 6 bases remaining between them. The CDR3 here is CASSIESGANVLTF. The DNA of the CDR3 is TGTGCCAGCTCAATCGAGTCTGGGGCCAACGTCCTGACTTTC.

This clonotype was counted only a few times. The chain is built from TRBV5-1 and TRBJ2-3, with 8 bases fitting TRBD2. The V gene end was trimmed by 4 bases and the J gene end by 0 bases; junction bases not matched to a gene: 4. This CDR3 region has 15 residues. Germline lookup yields CDR1 SGHRS and CDR2 YFSETQ. The CDR3 here is CASSLLAASTDTQYF. The DNA for the CDR3 is TGCGCCAGCAGCCTACTAGCGGCTAGCACAGATACGCAGTATTTT.

This clonotype was seen more than once but under ten times. This chain joins TRBV14 and TRBJ1-2; D unclear. V was pared by 6 bases and J by 7 bases, with 15 bases between. The V gene's germline CDR1 is SGHDN and CDR2 FVKESK. The CDR3 totals 13 residues. The CDR3 DNA sequence: TGTGCCAGCAGTCCGCAAGGGCGTCCTGGCTACACCTTC. Protein: CASSPQGRPGYTF.

This clonotype was counted only a few times. One end of the junction fails to match germline, which may point to a read error. The CDR3 region is CASSSQGNYVYTF. In DNA, the CDR3 is TGTGCCAGCAGTTCTCAGGGAAACTATGTCTACACCTTC. The chain carries TRBV6-6 and TRBJ1-2, with D possibly being TRBD1 (5 bases). Looked up from germline, CDR1 is MNHNY and CDR2 is SVGAGI (reference sequence). The CDR3 is made up of 13 amino acids.

The rearrangement joins TRBV5-1 to TRBJ2-3, with D possibly matching TRBD1 (5 bases). Germline V CDR1 and CDR2: SGHRS, YFSETQ. Between the trimmed V and J ends, which lost 1 base and 6 bases, there was a span of 9 bases. The CDR3 runs to 13 residues. The CDR3 DNA reads as TGCGCCAGCAGCTTGACAGGTTGGGATACGCAGTATTTT. Its protein product is CASSLTGWDTQYF. The whole variable domain, remainder taken from reference TRBV5-1 and TRBJ2-3, is KAGVTQTPRYLIKTRGQQVTLSCSPISGHRSVSWYQQTPGQGLQFLFEYFSETQRNKGNFPGRFSGRQFSNSRSEMNVSTLELGDSALYLCASSLTGWDTQYFGPGTRLTVL.

This clonotype was seen only a few times. V usage is TRBV6-6 and J usage is TRBJ2-7, with no clear D. V was clipped by 5 bases and J by 5 bases, with 7 bases between them. This CDR3 has 11 residues. Germline CDR1 is MNHNY and CDR2 is SVGAGI (reference sequence). The CDR3 region has the DNA TGTGCCAGCAGTCCCGCGGACGAGCAGTACTTC. Amino acid sequence: CASSPADEQYF.

This rearrangement joins TRBV12-5 to TRBJ1-5; a weak D match, TRBD1 (5 bases). The CDR3 is 13 amino acids. V lost 6 bases and J lost 5, with 11 bases in between. CDR1 LGHNT and CDR2 FRNRAP come from the germline V gene. CDR3: CASGRTFDQPQHF. CDR3 sequence (DNA): TGTGCTAGTGGCCGGACATTCGATCAGCCCCAGCATTTT.

This chain joins TRBV3-1 and TRBJ2-1, with D perhaps TRBD2 (7 bases). The CDR3 consists of 13 residues. Germline loops: CDR1 LGHDT, CDR2 YNNKEL (reference sequence). V was shortened by 5 bases and J by 5 bases, with 10 bases between the two germline ends. DNA for the CDR3: TGTGCCAGCAGCAGGGGGGGGCACAATGAGCAGTTCTTC. This codes for CASSRGGHNEQFF.

The table lists this clonotype with many counts. V is TRBV5-1 and J is TRBJ2-1; no clear D gene. Germline CDR1 is SGHRS and CDR2 is YFSETQ. V lost 4 bases and J lost 0, with 14 bases in between. The CDR3 spans 16 residues. In DNA form, the CDR3 reads TGCGCCAGCAGCCCCCGAGGAAAGCTCTCCTACAATGAGCAGTTCTTC. This sequence encodes CASSPRGKLSYNEQFF. The complete variable domain, with remaining parts taken from reference TRBV5-1 and TRBJ2-1, reads KAGVTQTPRYLIKTRGQQVTLSCSPISGHRSVSWYQQTPGQGLQFLFEYFSETQRNKGNFPGRFSGRQFSNSRSEMNVSTLELGDSALYLCASSPRGKLSYNEQFFGPGTRLTVL.

V and J are TRBV20-1 and TRBJ1-3; 8 positions agree with TRBD1. The germline V gene has CDR1 DFQATT and CDR2 SNEGSKA (reference sequence). The CDR3 consists of 15 residues. Trimming removed 3 bases from V and 4 bases from J; junction bases left unmatched: 8. The CDR3 loop reads CSARNRGSGGNTIYF. CDR3 bases: TGCAGTGCTAGGAACAGGGGGTCGGGAGGAAACACCATATATTTT.

The chain is built from TRBV5-1 and TRBJ1-1; D ambiguous. This CDR3 comprises 14 residues. Germline values: CDR1 SGHRS, CDR2 YFSETQ. The ends were cut back, 2 bases at V and 3 bases at J, with 11 bases in the middle. The CDR3 loop is CASSFGGIHTEAFF. DNA of the CDR3: TGCGCCAGCAGCTTTGGTGGCATTCACACTGAAGCTTTCTTT.

About this clonotype itself: The junction does not match germline at one end; this may be a read error. CDR3 amino acids: CAGSFSGRAIGELFF. CDR3 coding DNA: TGTGCCGGCAGTTTTAGTGGGAGGGCCATCGGGGAGCTGTTTTTT. The rearrangement joins TRBV12-3 or TRBV12-4 to TRBJ2-2; 7 bases map to TRBD2. This CDR3 region has 15 residues.

The sample holds a few counts of this clonotype. The V call is TRBV9, the J call TRBJ2-6, with a weak D call TRBD1 (6 bases). The CDR3 covers 17 residues. Trimming left V 4 bases short and J 0 bases short, with 14 bases between. Per the germline V gene, CDR1 is SGDLS and CDR2 is YYNGEE. The CDR3 DNA is TGTGCCAGCAGCCCCCGCAGGGGTGGCTCTGGGGCCAACGTCCTGACTTTC. As protein: CASSPRRGGSGANVLTF.

A few counts support this clonotype. The gene calls are TRBV20-1 and TRBJ2-1, with a possible D match to TRBD2 (6 bases). Germline V gene lookup returns CDR1 DFQATT and CDR2 SNEGSKA (reference sequence). Trimming pared 6 bases from V and 0 bases from J, leaving 21 bases between. The CDR3 contains 17 residues. In nucleotides, the CDR3 is TGCAGTGCACCTGAAGCGCGGCGGGGCGTCTCCTACAATGAGCAGTTCTTC. Its translation: CSAPEARRGVSYNEQFF.

This clonotype was seen many times. The chain recombines TRBV5-6 with TRBJ1-3; no reliable D call. CDR1 SGHDT and CDR2 YYEEEE come from the germline V gene. The germline V and J ends were trimmed by 4 bases and 0 bases, with 14 bases remaining between them. CDR3 length: 16 amino acids. The CDR3 sequence is CASSRIDLSSGNTIYF. The DNA of the CDR3 is TGTGCCAGCAGCCGGATCGACTTGAGCTCTGGAAACACCATATATTTT. Looking up the rest from reference TRBV5-6 and TRBJ1-3 gives the full variable domain: DAGVTQSPTHLIKTRGQQVTLRCSPKSGHDTVSWYQQALGQGPQFIFQYYEEEERQRGNFPDRFSGHQFPNYSSELNVNALLLGDSALYLCASSRIDLSSGNTIYFGEGSWLTVV.

This clonotype appeared many times. V is TRBV15 and J is TRBJ2-7, with TRBD2 matching 12 bases. The CDR3 totals 15 residues. Per the germline V gene, CDR1 is LNHNV and CDR2 is YYDKDF (reference sequence). Trimming cost V 5 bases and J 3 bases; bases outside gene matches: 5. CDR3 bases: TGTGCCACCAGCTGGACTAGCGGGAAAGGCTACGAGCAGTACTTC. It translates to CATSWTSGKGYEQYF.

As concerns this clonotype: This sequence may be a read error, since a much larger clone differs from it by one base. Here the CDR3 DNA reads TGTGCCGGCAGCTTCGGTGGATCAACTGAAGCTTTCTTT. This encodes CAGSFGGSTEAFF. The genes are TRBV5-5 and TRBJ1-1; no clear D gene. CDR1 and CDR2 (germline): SGHKS, YYEKEE (reference sequence). CDR3 length: 13 amino acids.

This clonotype was picked up a small number of times. Being one base from a much bigger clone, this may be a read error. V and J are TRBV5-1 and TRBJ2-1; 7 bases fit TRBD1. There are 14 residues in the CDR3. Germline V gene sequence: CDR1 SGHRS, CDR2 YFSETQ. V shed 7 bases and J 7 bases; nucleotides not matched to a gene: 11. CDR3 DNA: TGCGCCAGCGGCGAACAGGGGATAATGAATGAGCAGTTCTTC. Translated, it gives CASGEQGIMNEQFF. Full variable domain (outside the CDR3, taken from reference TRBV5-1 and TRBJ2-1): KAGVTQTPRYLIKTRGQQVTLSCSPISGHRSVSWYQQTPGQGLQFLFEYFSETQRNKGNFPGRFSGRQFSNSRSEMNVSTLELGDSALYLCASGEQGIMNEQFFGPGTRLTVL.

The V gene is TRBV4-2, the J gene TRBJ2-7, with a possible D match to TRBD2 (5 bases). There are 14 residues in the CDR3. The V gene's germline CDR1 is LGHNA and CDR2 YNFKEQ. Trimming stripped 2 bases from V and 9 bases from J, with 17 bases between. The CDR3 DNA sequence: TGTGCCAGCAGCCAATCCGGGGTAGGCCTACGGCAGTACTTC. It specifies CASSQSGVGLRQYF.

CDR3 loop: CASSLRGNEKLFF. The CDR3 DNA is TGCGCCAGCAGCTTGCGGGGGAATGAAAAACTGTTTTTT. This chain joins TRBV5-1 and TRBJ1-4; maybe TRBD1 (5 bases). Germline loops: CDR1 SGHRS, CDR2 YFSETQ. The CDR3 covers 13 residues. Between the trimmed V and J ends, which lost 1 base and 5 bases, there was a span of 6 bases.

This chain connects TRBV29-1 to TRBJ1-1; tentative D call: TRBD1 (5 bases). Trimming took off 7 bases at V and 1 base at J, with 16 bases between the two ends. This CDR3 is built from 14 residues. Germline-derived CDR1 and CDR2 are SQVTM and ANQGSEA. The CDR3 DNA follows: TGCAGCGCGGGGACGGGGGGGAGGAACACTGAAGCTTTCTTT. Translating gives CSAGTGGRNTEAFF. Variable domain in full (rest from reference TRBV29-1 and TRBJ1-1): SAVISQKPSRDICQRGTSLTIQCQVDSQVTMMFWYRQQPGQSLTLIATANQGSEATYESGFVIDKFPISRPNLTFSTLTVSNMSPEDSSIYLCSAGTGGRNTEAFFGQGTRLTVV.

This clonotype occurred many times. V gene TRBV20-1 combines with J gene TRBJ2-1, with TRBD2 identical over 8 bases. J was trimmed by 7 bases and V by 5 bases; bases with no gene match: 4. The CDR3 is made up of 12 amino acids. Germline loops: CDR1 DFQATT, CDR2 SNEGSKA (reference sequence). CDR3 amino acids: CSALAGPNEQFF. The CDR3 region has the DNA TGCAGTGCTTTAGCGGGGCCGAATGAGCAGTTCTTC.

This clonotype was counted at least ten times. This chain joins TRBV4-1 and TRBJ2-1, with D possibly TRBD2 on 6 matching bases. The germline V and J ends were trimmed by 0 bases and 7 bases, with 13 bases remaining between them. This CDR3 is built from 15 residues. The germline CDR1 and CDR2 sequences are MGHRA and YSYEKL. The CDR3 loop reads CASSQEKRGRNEQFF. The CDR3 DNA reads TGCGCCAGCAGCCAAGAGAAACGGGGGAGGAATGAGCAGTTCTTC.

The rearrangement uses TRBV9 and TRBJ2-6; no firm D call. V shed 0 bases and J shed 2 bases, with 9 bases lying between them. CDR1 is SGDLS, CDR2 YYNGEE, per germline. The length of the CDR3 is 16 residues. CDR3 sequence (DNA): TGTGCCAGCAGCGTAGCTCCGAGTCCTGGGGCCAACGTCCTGACTTTC. This gives the protein CASSVAPSPGANVLTF. Using reference TRBV9 and TRBJ2-6 for the parts outside the CDR3, the full variable domain is DSGVTQTPKHLITATGQRVTLRCSPRSGDLSVYWYQQSLDQGLQFLIQYYNGEERAKGNILERFSAQQFPDLHSELNLSSLELGDSALYFCASSVAPSPGANVLTFGAGSRLTVL.

This clonotype was counted only a few times. The chain employs TRBV7-3 and TRBJ2-2, with unresolved D. Trimming removed 5 bases at V and 7 bases at J, with 2 bases between. This CDR3 is 10 amino acids long. The germline CDR1 and CDR2 sequences are SGHTA and FQGTGA. CDR3 nucleotides: TGTGCCAGCAGCCTCGGGGAGCTGTTTTTT. As protein: CASSLGELFF.